What follows are 13 T cell receptor beta chains derived from one specimen sequenced in a study of blood T cell repertoires in COVID-19. Sequenced by immunoSEQ multiplex PCR; TCRdb stores in-frame clones only, minus some. The table lists some 180,000 clones, over 75% of them singletons. Input material: peripheral blood. These receptors came from a woman older than 75 with active or convalescent COVID-19.

This chain joins TRBV7-2 and TRBJ1-1; D may be TRBD1 (5 bases). CDR3 size: 13 residues. Trimming removed 5 bases from V and 5 bases from J, with 12 bases in between. Germline assignment: CDR1 SGHTA and CDR2 FQGNSA. The CDR3 protein is CASSVTQVTEAFF. The DNA of the CDR3 is TGTGCCAGCAGCGTAACACAGGTTACTGAAGCTTTCTTT.

The V call is TRBV2, the J call TRBJ1-1; no clear D gene. V lost 8 bases to trimming and J lost 7 bases, with 14 bases between them. Germline CDR1 SNHLY, CDR2 FYNNEI. The CDR3 is 12 residues long. CDR3 in amino acids: CASQPPGIEAFF. CDR3 nucleotides: TGTGCCAGCCAACCCCCAGGTATTGAAGCTTTCTTT.

This sequence joins TRBV10-3 and TRBJ1-1, with D unresolved. Germline loops: CDR1 ENHRY, CDR2 SYGVKD. Trimming stripped 6 bases from V and 0 bases from J, with 8 bases between. The CDR3 runs to 13 residues. The CDR3 region is CAISQQMNTEAFF. The CDR3 DNA reads TGTGCCATCAGCCAACAGATGAACACTGAAGCTTTCTTT.

The chain joins TRBV3-1 (or the pseudogene TRBV3-2) to TRBJ1-6, with D unclear. V dropped 1 base and J dropped 7 bases, with 2 bases sitting between them. The CDR3 loop spans 12 amino acids. Germline V lookup: CDR1 LGHDT, CDR2 YNNKEL (reference sequence). The CDR3 region is CASSQANSPLHF. CDR3 bases: TGTGCCAGCAGCCAAGCGAATTCACCCCTCCACTTT.

J is TRBJ2-2 and V is TRBV7-7, with 8 bases lining up with TRBD2. Losses at the gene ends were 4 bases for V and 4 bases for J; bases not matched to a gene: 17. The CDR3 totals 19 residues. Per germline, CDR1 SSHAT and CDR2 FNYEAQ (reference sequence). The CDR3 region has the DNA TGTGCCAGCAGCTACCGATCGGGGTTCGGGGGGGCCGCCACCGGGGAGCTGTTTTTT. As protein: CASSYRSGFGGAATGELFF.

The chain joins TRBV7-9 to TRBJ1-4, with 10 nucleotides matching TRBD1. V lost 4 bases, J lost 5 bases, and 1 base stayed unmatched. The CDR3 extends over 14 amino acids. Germline values: CDR1 SEHNR, CDR2 FQNEAQ (reference sequence). CDR3 DNA sequence: TGTGCCAGCAGCTCGGGACAGGGGAATGAAAAACTGTTTTTT. This sequence encodes CASSSGQGNEKLFF.

This chain uses TRBV20-1 with TRBJ1-2; no firm D call. The CDR3 is 14 residues long. V lost 3 bases and J lost 2, with 13 bases in between. Germline V gene data show CDR1 as DFQATT and CDR2 as SNEGSKA (reference sequence). Here the CDR3 reads CSASIPDPNYGYTF. CDR3 bases: TGCAGTGCTAGTATCCCAGATCCCAACTATGGCTACACCTTC.

CDR3 DNA sequence: TGTGCCTGGAGTGTTGGGTTGTTGGACAGCTCCTACGAGCAGTACTTC. This encodes CAWSVGLLDSSYEQYF. This sequence joins TRBV30 and TRBJ2-7; a weak D match, TRBD1 (6 bases). V lost 0 bases, J lost 0 bases, and 15 bases lay in between. Per the germline V gene, CDR1 is GTSNPN and CDR2 is SVGIG (reference sequence). CDR3 length equals 16 residues.

The chain employs TRBV5-1 and TRBJ2-1, with D possibly being TRBD1 (6 bases). Deletions cut 1 base from V and 1 base from J, with 12 bases between. CDR1 is SGHRS, CDR2 YFSETQ, per germline. The CDR3 spans 16 residues. The CDR3 coding sequence is TGCGCCAGCAGCTTGAAAGGGGGTGGGTCCTACAATGAGCAGTTCTTC. The encoded protein is CASSLKGGGSYNEQFF.

This clone was seen a single time. The chain carries TRBV2 and TRBJ2-3; tentatively, D is TRBD1 (5 bases). Germline loops: CDR1 SNHLY, CDR2 FYNNEI. Trimming cost V 5 bases and J 2 bases, with 20 bases left between them. CDR3 length: 17 residues. The CDR3 sequence is CASSPLDRIRSTDTQYF. Here the CDR3 DNA reads TGTGCCAGCAGTCCCCTCGACAGAATTAGATCCACAGATACGCAGTATTTT.

This clone was found many times. CDR3 sequence (DNA): TGCGCCAGCAGCCTTAACAGGGAGACCAATTCACCCCTCCACTTT. It codes for CASSLNRETNSPLHF. The V call is TRBV10-1, the J call TRBJ1-6, with D maybe TRBD1 (6 bases). Looked up from germline, CDR1 is WNHNN and CDR2 is SYGVQD (reference sequence). The CDR3 has 15 amino acids. Trimming took 6 bases from V and 7 from J, leaving 16 bases between them.

This clone was observed a few times. CDR3: CASSYRTGGSYNEQFF. The CDR3 DNA is TGCGCCAGCAGCTACAGGACAGGCGGATCCTACAATGAGCAGTTCTTC. The chain recombines TRBV5-1 with TRBJ2-1, with 7 bases fitting TRBD1. This CDR3 has 16 residues. Unmatched junction bases numbered 7, after V lost 3 bases and J lost 1 base. The germline gives CDR1 SGHRS, CDR2 YFSETQ.

V usage is TRBV10-3 and J usage is TRBJ1-3; 8 bases match TRBD1. The CDR3 extends over 17 amino acids. The ends lost 2 bases at V and 5 bases at J; junction bases unmatched: 11. Germline CDR1 and CDR2: ENHRY and SYGVKD. CDR3 residues: CAISEPLSRTGRNTIYF. CDR3 nucleotides: TGTGCCATCAGTGAGCCGTTAAGTCGGACAGGGCGAAACACCATATATTTT.